Presented here are 20 T cell receptor beta chains from one specimen sequenced in a study of T cell repertoires in cytomegalovirus infection. MiXCR, applied by TCRdb to the reads, yields one record per CDR3 protein. The data show hundreds of thousands of distinct CDR3 sequences, with about a sixth seen just once and around 12% held by the top ten. Sequenced input: PBMCs. The receptor source for this set is a human donor in good health (CMV status not recorded). Some clones in this sample may be carry-over from other donors' samples.

The V call is TRBV10-3, the J call TRBJ2-5; TRBD2 is a possible D gene (5 bases). Germline V lookup: CDR1 ENHRY, CDR2 SYGVKD. The germline V and J ends were trimmed by 0 bases and 4 bases, with 18 bases remaining between them. The CDR3 runs to 17 residues. This CDR3 is CAISESGLEGSAETQYF. The CDR3 DNA reads TGTGCCATCAGTGAGTCAGGGCTTGAGGGATCGGCAGAGACCCAGTACTTC.

The table lists this clonotype with many counts. The rearrangement links TRBV7-3 to TRBJ2-1; weak D call: TRBD2 (7 bases). The length of the CDR3 is 15 residues. V was trimmed by 5 bases and J by 5 bases, leaving 16 bases between them. Per the germline V gene, CDR1 is SGHTA and CDR2 is FQGTGA. The CDR3 nucleotides read TGTGCCAGCAGCGCGGGGGACACCCTCAACAATGAGCAGTTCTTC. Encoded protein: CASSAGDTLNNEQFF.

Ten or more counts support this clonotype. This chain uses TRBV7-6 with TRBJ2-3; 8 bases are a match to TRBD2. This CDR3 comprises 19 residues. V lost 5 bases to trimming and J lost 2 bases; unmatched junction nucleotides: 18. Germline V CDR1 and CDR2: SGHVS, FNYEAQ. The CDR3 here is CASSERGAGANPSTDTQYF. CDR3 sequence (DNA): TGTGCCAGCAGCGAAAGGGGAGCGGGAGCTAACCCATCCACAGATACGCAGTATTTT. The full variable domain, with the rest looked up from reference TRBV7-6 and TRBJ2-3, is GAGVSQSPRYKVTKRGQDVALRCDPISGHVSLYWYRQALGQGPEFLTYFNYEAQQDKSGLPNDRFSAERPEGSISTLTIQRTEQRDSAMYRCASSERGAGANPSTDTQYFGPGTRLTVL.

V and J are TRBV7-2 and TRBJ2-2; D may match TRBD1 or TRBD2 (6 bases each). V lost 8 bases to trimming and J lost 4 bases, with 14 bases between them. Germline V gives CDR1 SGHTA, CDR2 FQGNSA. This CDR3 has 14 amino acids. In DNA form, the CDR3 reads TGTGCCAGCCGCCTAGGAGGGGGCACCGGGGAGCTGTTTTTT. Translated, it gives CASRLGGGTGELFF. Supplemented by reference TRBV7-2 and TRBJ2-2, the full variable domain reads GAGVSQSPSNKVTEKGKDVELRCDPISGHTALYWYRQSLGQGLEFLIYFQGNSAPDKSGLPSDRFSAERTGGSVSTLTIQRTQQEDSAVYLCASRLGGGTGELFFGEGSRLTVL.

This clonotype was found many times. This chain joins TRBV6-2 or TRBV6-3 and TRBJ1-2, with 9 bases matching TRBD1. Germline values: CDR1 MNHEY, CDR2 SVGEGT. The CDR3 sequence is 15 residues long. V lost 1 base to trimming and J lost 6 bases; unmatched junction nucleotides: 6. The chain's CDR3 is CASSYFGTGLDGYTF. The CDR3 region has the DNA TGTGCCAGCAGTTACTTTGGGACAGGGCTGGATGGCTACACCTTC.

Only a few counts were recorded for this clonotype. V and J are TRBV27 and TRBJ1-6; 9 nucleotides align to TRBD1. CDR1 MNHEY and CDR2 SMNVEV come from the germline V gene (reference sequence). V gave up 4 bases and J gave up 10 bases; unmatched junction bases: 11. The CDR3 covers 16 residues. Written as DNA, the CDR3 is TGTGCCAGCAGTTATGGGACAGGGCCACTCTCCTCACCCCTCCACTTT. Translating gives CASSYGTGPLSSPLHF.

The chain has TRBV6-6 and TRBJ1-1; D is unclear. The CDR3 is 13 residues long. V was trimmed by 4 bases and J by 3 bases, leaving 9 bases between them. The germline V gene encodes CDR1 MNHNY and CDR2 SVGAGI (reference sequence). CDR3 in amino acids: CASSSHADTEAFF. CDR3 in DNA: TGTGCCAGCAGTTCTCATGCGGACACTGAAGCTTTCTTT.

This clonotype has just a few counts. As DNA, the CDR3 is TGTGCTACCGCCCGGGGGGACTATGGCTACACCTTC. As protein: CATARGDYGYTF. The chain links TRBV10-3 to TRBJ1-2; D is possibly TRBD1 (5 bases). This CDR3 spans 12 amino acids. CDR1 is ENHRY and CDR2 is SYGVKD in the germline V gene.

The chain uses TRBV5-4 and TRBJ1-2; possible D gene TRBD1, 6 bases. The CDR3 totals 16 residues. Germline V gene sequence: CDR1 SGHNT, CDR2 YYREEE (reference sequence). Trimming shortened V by 4 bases and J by 2 bases, and 18 bases separated the two germline ends. DNA for the CDR3: TGTGCCAGCAGCCTCCCTCCGGGACACCAAAACTATGGCTACACCTTC. It specifies CASSLPPGHQNYGYTF. Full variable domain (outside the CDR3, taken from reference TRBV5-4 and TRBJ1-2): ETGVTQSPTHLIKTRGQQVTLRCSSQSGHNTVSWYQQALGQGPQFIFQYYREEENGRGNFPPRFSGLQFPNYSSELNVNALELDDSALYLCASSLPPGHQNYGYTFGSGTRLTVV.

The J gene is TRBJ1-5, the V gene TRBV2; 9 bases line up with TRBD1. CDR1 and CDR2 from the germline V gene are SNHLY and FYNNEI. The CDR3 has 15 amino acids. The J segment lost 4 bases and the V segment lost 6 bases, leaving 7 bases of the junction unmatched. The CDR3 is CASREPGQGNQPQHF. CDR3 bases: TGTGCCAGCAGAGAGCCGGGACAGGGTAATCAGCCCCAGCATTTT.

There are a few counts of this clonotype. V gene TRBV7-9 combines with J gene TRBJ2-3, with 10 bases identical to TRBD1. This CDR3 contains 16 residues. CDR1 SEHNR and CDR2 FQNEAQ come from the germline V gene (reference sequence). V shed 6 bases and J 4 bases; nucleotides not matched to a gene: 10. The CDR3 sequence: CASSFRGTGVADTQYF. CDR3 nucleotide sequence: TGTGCCAGCAGTTTTCGCGGGACAGGGGTCGCAGATACGCAGTATTTT.

V usage is TRBV25-1 and J usage is TRBJ1-1; D is undetermined. The CDR3 is made up of 11 amino acids. The germline V and J ends were trimmed by 4 bases and 8 bases, with 8 bases remaining between them. Per the germline V gene, CDR1 is MGHDK and CDR2 is SYGVNS. In DNA form, the CDR3 reads TGTGCCAGCAGTGGTGCGGGGGAAGCTTTCTTT. Translation: CASSGAGEAFF.

This clonotype came up a few times. V is TRBV19 and J is TRBJ2-7, with TRBD1 matching 7 bases. The CDR3 has 13 amino acids. From germline, CDR1 is LNHDA and CDR2 SQIVND (reference sequence). The V segment lost 6 bases and the J segment 3 bases; nucleotides outside the gene matches: 5. Here the CDR3 reads CASSEWDSYEQYF. The CDR3 DNA reads TGTGCCAGTAGCGAATGGGACAGCTACGAGCAGTACTTC. Combining the CDR3 with reference TRBV19 and TRBJ2-7 gives the whole variable domain DGGITQSPKYLFRKEGQNVTLSCEQNLNHDAMYWYRQDPGQGLRLIYYSQIVNDFQKGDIAEGYSVSREKKESFPLTVTSAQKNPTAFYLCASSEWDSYEQYFGPGTRLTVT.

The J gene is TRBJ1-3, the V gene TRBV12-3 or TRBV12-4, with D unclear. The CDR3 is made up of 16 amino acids. V was cut by 3 bases and J by 6 bases, with 18 bases left in between. CDR3 DNA: TGTGCCAGCAGTTTTACCCCTTCGACTGGGATAAACACCATATATTTT. Amino acid sequence: CASSFTPSTGINTIYF.

Only a few counts were recorded for this clonotype. The rearrangement uses TRBV7-9 and TRBJ2-5; D may match TRBD1 or TRBD2 (5 bases each). This CDR3 region has 13 residues. Looked up from germline, CDR1 is SEHNR and CDR2 is FQNEAQ (reference sequence). With 5 bases removed from V and 5 bases from J, the gap between germline ends came to 12 bases. CDR3 nucleotides: TGTGCCAGCAGCACCGGGGCCTTCGAGACCCAGTACTTC. Translating it yields CASSTGAFETQYF.

This clonotype was found a few times. V gene TRBV6-2 or TRBV6-3 combines with J gene TRBJ2-5, with TRBD2 matching over 13 bases. V lost 1 base, J lost 2 bases, and 7 bases stayed unmatched. The CDR3 length is 18 residues. Germline V gives CDR1 MNHEY, CDR2 SVGEGT. CDR3 loop: CASSYYAGLAGAQETQYF. CDR3 in DNA: TGTGCCAGCAGTTACTACGCCGGACTAGCGGGGGCACAAGAGACCCAGTACTTC.

This clonotype was found many times. This chain joins TRBV6-1 and TRBJ1-1, with unresolved D. The length of the CDR3 is 14 residues. V was shortened by 9 bases and J by 3 bases, with 17 bases between the two germline ends. The germline CDR1 and CDR2 sequences are MNHNS and SASEGT. CDR3 sequence: CASQVGSGDTEAFF. The DNA of the CDR3 is TGTGCCAGTCAGGTCGGGAGCGGTGACACTGAAGCTTTCTTT.

This chain joins TRBV15 and TRBJ1-5; D remains unclear. CDR3 size: 13 residues. The germline V and J ends were trimmed by 0 bases and 2 bases, with 2 bases remaining between them. Per the germline V gene, CDR1 is LNHNV and CDR2 is YYDKDF (reference sequence). The CDR3 DNA follows: TGTGCCACCAGCAGAGACGGCAATCAGCCCCAGCATTTT. Its protein product is CATSRDGNQPQHF.

V gene TRBV11-2 combines with J gene TRBJ2-7; 10 bases map to TRBD1. This CDR3 spans 13 amino acids. The J segment lost 6 bases and the V segment lost 6 bases, leaving 5 bases of the junction unmatched. Germline values: CDR1 SGHAT, CDR2 FQNNGV. CDR3 DNA sequence: TGTGCCAGCAGGGGGGGACAGGGGTCCGAGCAGTACTTC. It translates to CASRGGQGSEQYF.

This clonotype was detected ten times or more. The chain couples TRBV7-2 to TRBJ2-1; D is undetermined. Germline assignment: CDR1 SGHTA and CDR2 FQGNSA. The CDR3 covers 12 residues. Between the trimmed V and J ends, which lost 1 base and 3 bases, there was a span of 1 base. CDR3 amino acids: CASSLDYNEQFF. CDR3 bases: TGTGCCAGCAGCTTAGACTACAATGAGCAGTTCTTC.